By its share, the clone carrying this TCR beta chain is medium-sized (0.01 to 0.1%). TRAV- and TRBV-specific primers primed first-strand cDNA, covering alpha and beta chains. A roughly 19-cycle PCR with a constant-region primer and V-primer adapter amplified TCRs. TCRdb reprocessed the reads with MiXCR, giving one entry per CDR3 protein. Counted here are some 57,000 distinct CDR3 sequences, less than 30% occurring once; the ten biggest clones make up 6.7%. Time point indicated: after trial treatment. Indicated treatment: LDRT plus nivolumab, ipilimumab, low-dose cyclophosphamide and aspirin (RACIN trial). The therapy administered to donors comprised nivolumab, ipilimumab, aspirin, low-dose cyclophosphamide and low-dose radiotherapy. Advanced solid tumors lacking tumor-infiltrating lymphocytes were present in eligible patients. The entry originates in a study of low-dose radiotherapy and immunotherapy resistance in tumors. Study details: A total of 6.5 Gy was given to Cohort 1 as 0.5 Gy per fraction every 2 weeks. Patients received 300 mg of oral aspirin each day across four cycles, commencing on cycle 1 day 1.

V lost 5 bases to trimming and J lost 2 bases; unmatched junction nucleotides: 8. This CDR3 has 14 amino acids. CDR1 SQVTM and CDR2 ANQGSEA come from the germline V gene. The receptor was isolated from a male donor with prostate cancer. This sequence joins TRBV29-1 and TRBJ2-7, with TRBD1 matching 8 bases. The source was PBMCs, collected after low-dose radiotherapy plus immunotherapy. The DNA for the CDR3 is TGCAGCGTTCTAAACCGGGACAGGACCTACGAGCAGTACTTC. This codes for CSVLNRDRTYEQYF.